The following is a TCR beta chain sequence with its context. Donors showed nominal health when sampled, although they likely had unrecorded immune exposures. The PCR made use of 60 Vbeta and 13 Jbeta primers. Assay: immunoSEQ multiplex PCR; the TCRdb copy retains only in-frame clones and omits some. The repertoire holds roughly 130,000 clones, with around 84% as singletons. This CDR3 contains 15 residues. V was pared by 4 bases and J by 2 bases, with 14 bases between. Germline CDR1 reads MGHDK; CDR2 reads SYGVNS. The record originates from a study of cytomegalovirus exposure and HLA in healthy donors. Sequenced sample: PBMCs. This receptor was identified in a man in his forties or fifties in good health and CMV-seronegative. V gene TRBV25-1 combines with J gene TRBJ1-2; no reliable D call. The CDR3 sequence is CASSALGSGNYGYTF. The CDR3 DNA reads TGTGCCAGCAGTGCGTTAGGTTCAGGAAACTATGGCTACACCTTC.